This T cell receptor (beta chain) was observed in a study of OX40 agonist ivuxolimab in advanced cancers. Whole-study context: The mean age was approximately 60 years, ranging from about 23 to 79, with 65% to 90% of participants male. Study-wide findings and caveats: Expanded clones were, on average, more numerous among CD8+ T cells than CD4+.

Autoimmune disease history or systemic immunosuppression barred patients. On this clone itself: Its antigen is as yet unknown.

This CDR3 has 13 residues. V shed 2 bases and J shed 0 bases, with 3 bases lying between them. The germline CDR1 and CDR2 sequences are WNHNN and SYGVQD (reference sequence). Libraries were prepared by immunoSEQ multiplex PCR; TCRdb keeps only in-frame clonotypes and omits some of them. The table shows tens of thousands of clones, with around nine tenths occurring only once. The TCR originated in an adult with an advanced solid tumor such as melanoma, head and neck, liver or kidney cancer. Sequenced here: CD4+ or CD8+ T cells sorted from blood, sampled in a trial of the OX40 agonist ivuxolimab. The chain combines TRBV10-1 with TRBJ2-3; D gene ambiguous. This chain's CDR3 is CASSEVSTDTQYF. The CDR3 region has the DNA TGCGCCAGCAGTGAGGTCAGCACAGATACGCAGTATTTT.